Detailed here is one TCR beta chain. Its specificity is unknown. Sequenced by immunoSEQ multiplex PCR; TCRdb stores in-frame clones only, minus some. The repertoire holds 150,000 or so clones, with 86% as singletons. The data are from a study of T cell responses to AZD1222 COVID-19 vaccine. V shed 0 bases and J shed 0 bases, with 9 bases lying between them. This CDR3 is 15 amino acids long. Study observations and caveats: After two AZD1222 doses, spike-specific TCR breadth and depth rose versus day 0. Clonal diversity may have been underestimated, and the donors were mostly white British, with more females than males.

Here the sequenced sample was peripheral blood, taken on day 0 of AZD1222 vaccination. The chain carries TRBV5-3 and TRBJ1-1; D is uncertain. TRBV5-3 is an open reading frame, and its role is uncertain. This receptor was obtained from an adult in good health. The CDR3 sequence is CARSLVTRLNTEAFF. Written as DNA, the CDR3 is TGTGCCAGAAGCTTGGTCACAAGGTTGAACACTGAAGCTTTCTTT.